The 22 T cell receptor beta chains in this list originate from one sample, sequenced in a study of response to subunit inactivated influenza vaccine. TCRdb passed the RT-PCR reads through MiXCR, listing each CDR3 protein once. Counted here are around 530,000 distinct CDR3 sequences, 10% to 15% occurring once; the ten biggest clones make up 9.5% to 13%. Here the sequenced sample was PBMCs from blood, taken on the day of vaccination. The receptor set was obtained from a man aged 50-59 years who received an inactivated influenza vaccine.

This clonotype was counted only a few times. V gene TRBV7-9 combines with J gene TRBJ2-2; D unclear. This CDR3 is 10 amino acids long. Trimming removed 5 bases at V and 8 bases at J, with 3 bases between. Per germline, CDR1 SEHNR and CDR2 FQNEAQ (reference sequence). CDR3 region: CASSPGELFF. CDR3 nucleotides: TGTGCCAGCAGCCCTGGGGAGCTGTTTTTT.

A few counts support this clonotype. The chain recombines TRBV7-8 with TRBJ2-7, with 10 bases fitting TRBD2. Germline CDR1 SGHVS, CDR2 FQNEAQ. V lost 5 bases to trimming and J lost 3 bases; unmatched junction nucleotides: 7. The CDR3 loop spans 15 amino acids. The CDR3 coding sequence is TGTGCCAGCAGCATTCTAGCGGGAGTCTTCTACGAGCAGTACTTC. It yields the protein CASSILAGVFYEQYF.

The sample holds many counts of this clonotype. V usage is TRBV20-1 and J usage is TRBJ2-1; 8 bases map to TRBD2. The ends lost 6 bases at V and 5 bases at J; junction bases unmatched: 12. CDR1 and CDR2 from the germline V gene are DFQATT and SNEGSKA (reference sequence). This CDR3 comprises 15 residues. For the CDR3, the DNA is TGCAGTGCCTACCGGAGCGCGGGGGGAAACAATGAGCAGTTCTTC. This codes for CSAYRSAGGNNEQFF.

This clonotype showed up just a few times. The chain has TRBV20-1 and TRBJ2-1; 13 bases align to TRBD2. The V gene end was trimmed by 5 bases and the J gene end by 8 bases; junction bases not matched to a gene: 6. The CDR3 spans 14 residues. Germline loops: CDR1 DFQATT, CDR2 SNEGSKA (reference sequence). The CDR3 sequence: CSALLAGGPDEQFF. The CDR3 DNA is TGCAGTGCTTTACTAGCGGGAGGGCCCGATGAGCAGTTCTTC.

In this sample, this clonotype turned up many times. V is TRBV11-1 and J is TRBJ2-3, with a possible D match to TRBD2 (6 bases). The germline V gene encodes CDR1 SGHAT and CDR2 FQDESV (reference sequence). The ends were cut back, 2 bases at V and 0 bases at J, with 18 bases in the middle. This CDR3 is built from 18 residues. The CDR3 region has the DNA TGTGCCAGCAGCTTATCTATCTGGGCGGGATCAAGCACAGATACGCAGTATTTT. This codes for CASSLSIWAGSSTDTQYF.

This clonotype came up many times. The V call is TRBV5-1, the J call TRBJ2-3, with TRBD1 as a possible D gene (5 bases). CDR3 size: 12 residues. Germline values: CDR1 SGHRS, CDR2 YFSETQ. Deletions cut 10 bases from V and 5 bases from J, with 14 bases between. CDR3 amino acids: CASQGWGDTQYF. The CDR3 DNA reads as TGCGCCTCTCAGGGTTGGGGAGATACGCAGTATTTT.

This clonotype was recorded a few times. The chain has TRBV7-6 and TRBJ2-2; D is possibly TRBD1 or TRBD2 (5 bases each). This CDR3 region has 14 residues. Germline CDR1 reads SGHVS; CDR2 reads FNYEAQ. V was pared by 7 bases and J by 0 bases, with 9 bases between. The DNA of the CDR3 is TGTGCCAGCATGGGGACGGCGAACACCGGGGAGCTGTTTTTT. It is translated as CASMGTANTGELFF. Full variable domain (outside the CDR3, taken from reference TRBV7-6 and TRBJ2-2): GAGVSQSPRYKVTKRGQDVALRCDPISGHVSLYWYRQALGQGPEFLTYFNYEAQQDKSGLPNDRFSAERPEGSISTLTIQRTEQRDSAMYRCASMGTANTGELFFGEGSRLTVL.

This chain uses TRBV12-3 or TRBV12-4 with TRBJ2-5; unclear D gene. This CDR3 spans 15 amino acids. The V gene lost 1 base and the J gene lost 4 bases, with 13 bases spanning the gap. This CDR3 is CASSLGHQGSETQYF. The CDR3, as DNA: TGTGCCAGCAGTTTAGGCCACCAAGGGTCAGAGACCCAGTACTTC.

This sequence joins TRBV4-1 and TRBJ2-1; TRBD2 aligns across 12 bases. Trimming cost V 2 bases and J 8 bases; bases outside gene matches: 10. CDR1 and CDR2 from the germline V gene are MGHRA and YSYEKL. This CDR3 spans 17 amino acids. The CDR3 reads CASSQSPSGGAVDEQFF. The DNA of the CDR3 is TGCGCCAGCAGCCAATCGCCTAGCGGGGGGGCGGTGGATGAGCAGTTCTTC.

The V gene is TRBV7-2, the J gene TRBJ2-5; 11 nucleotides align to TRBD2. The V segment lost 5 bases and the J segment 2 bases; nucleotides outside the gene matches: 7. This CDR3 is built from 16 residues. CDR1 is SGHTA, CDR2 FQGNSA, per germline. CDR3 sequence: CASSLARLAGQETQYF. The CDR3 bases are TGTGCCAGCAGCCTCGCAAGACTAGCGGGACAAGAGACCCAGTACTTC. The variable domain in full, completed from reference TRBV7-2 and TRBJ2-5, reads GAGVSQSPSNKVTEKGKDVELRCDPISGHTALYWYRQSLGQGLEFLIYFQGNSAPDKSGLPSDRFSAERTGGSVSTLTIQRTQQEDSAVYLCASSLARLAGQETQYFGPGTRLLVL.

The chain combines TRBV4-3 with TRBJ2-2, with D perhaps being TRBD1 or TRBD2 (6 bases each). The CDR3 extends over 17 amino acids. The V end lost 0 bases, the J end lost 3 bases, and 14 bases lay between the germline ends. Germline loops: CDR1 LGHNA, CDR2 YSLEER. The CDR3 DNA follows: TGCGCCAGCAGCCAAGATAGGGGGGCAGGGGACACCGGGGAGCTGTTTTTT. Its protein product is CASSQDRGAGDTGELFF.

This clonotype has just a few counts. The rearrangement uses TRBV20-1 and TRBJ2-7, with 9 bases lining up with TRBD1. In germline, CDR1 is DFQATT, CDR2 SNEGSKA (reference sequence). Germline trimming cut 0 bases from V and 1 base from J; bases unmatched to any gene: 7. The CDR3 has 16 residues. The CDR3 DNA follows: TGCAGTGCTAGAGATACACGGGACAGGGTTTCCTACGAGCAGTACTTC. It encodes CSARDTRDRVSYEQYF.

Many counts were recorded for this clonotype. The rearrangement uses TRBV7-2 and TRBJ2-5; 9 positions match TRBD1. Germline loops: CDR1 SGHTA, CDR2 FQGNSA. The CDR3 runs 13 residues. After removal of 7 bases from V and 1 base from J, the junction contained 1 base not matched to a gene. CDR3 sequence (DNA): TGTGCCAGCAACAGGGGGCTCCAAGAGACCCAGTACTTC. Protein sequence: CASNRGLQETQYF.

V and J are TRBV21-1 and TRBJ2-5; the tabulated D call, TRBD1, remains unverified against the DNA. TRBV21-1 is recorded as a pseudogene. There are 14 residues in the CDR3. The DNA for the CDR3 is TGTGCCAGCAGCAAATCCCGGGGGCAAGAGACCCAGTACTTC. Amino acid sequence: CASSKSRGQETQYF.

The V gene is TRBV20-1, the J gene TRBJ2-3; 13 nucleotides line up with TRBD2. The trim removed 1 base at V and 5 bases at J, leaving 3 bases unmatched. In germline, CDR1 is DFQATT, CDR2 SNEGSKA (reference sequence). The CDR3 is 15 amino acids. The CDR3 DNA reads TGCAGTGCTAGAGGGACTAGCGGGAGAGGAGATACGCAGTATTTT. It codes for CSARGTSGRGDTQYF.

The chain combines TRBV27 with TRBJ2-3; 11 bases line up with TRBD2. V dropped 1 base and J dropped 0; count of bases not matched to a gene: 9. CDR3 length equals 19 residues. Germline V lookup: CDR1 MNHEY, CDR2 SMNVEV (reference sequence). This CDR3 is CASSLFYGTSGSSTDTQYF. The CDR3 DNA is TGTGCCAGCAGTTTATTTTACGGGACTAGCGGATCTAGCACAGATACGCAGTATTTT.

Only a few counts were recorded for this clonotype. The CDR3 spells CASSQLLAGAYNEQFF. CDR3 DNA: TGTGCCAGCAGCCAACTACTAGCGGGGGCCTACAATGAGCAGTTCTTC. The J gene is TRBJ2-1, the V gene TRBV3-1; 11 positions match TRBD2. The CDR3 loop spans 16 amino acids. Germline-derived CDR1 and CDR2 are LGHDT and YNNKEL (reference sequence). With V trimmed by 2 bases and J by 2 bases, 2 bases remained unmatched.

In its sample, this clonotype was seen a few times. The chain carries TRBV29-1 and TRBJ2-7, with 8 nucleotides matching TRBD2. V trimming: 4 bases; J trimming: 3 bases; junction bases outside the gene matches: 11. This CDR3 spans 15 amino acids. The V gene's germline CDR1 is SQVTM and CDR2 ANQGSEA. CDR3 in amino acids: CSVGRYASGFYEQYF. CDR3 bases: TGCAGCGTTGGTCGGTATGCTAGCGGGTTCTACGAGCAGTACTTC.

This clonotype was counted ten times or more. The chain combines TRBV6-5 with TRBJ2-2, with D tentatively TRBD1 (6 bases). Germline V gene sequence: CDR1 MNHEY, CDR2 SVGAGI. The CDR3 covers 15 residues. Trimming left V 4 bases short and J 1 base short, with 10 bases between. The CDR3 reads CASSSPGQNTGELFF. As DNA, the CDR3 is TGTGCCAGCAGTTCCCCGGGACAGAACACCGGGGAGCTGTTTTTT.

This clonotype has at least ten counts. DNA of the CDR3: TGTGCCAGCAGGACTTCGGGGGGCCAAGAGACCCAGTACTTC. The encoded protein is CASRTSGGQETQYF. The V and J genes are TRBV12-3 or TRBV12-4 and TRBJ2-5; the match to TRBD2 covers 7 bases. The CDR3 extends over 14 amino acids. V was pared by 6 bases and J by 1 base, with 5 bases of the junction left unmatched.

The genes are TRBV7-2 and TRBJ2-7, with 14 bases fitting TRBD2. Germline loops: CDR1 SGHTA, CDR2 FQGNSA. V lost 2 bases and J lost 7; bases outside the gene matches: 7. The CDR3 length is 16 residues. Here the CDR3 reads CASSLSTSGRAFEQYF. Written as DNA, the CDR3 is TGTGCCAGCAGCTTATCGACTAGCGGGAGGGCCTTTGAGCAGTACTTC.

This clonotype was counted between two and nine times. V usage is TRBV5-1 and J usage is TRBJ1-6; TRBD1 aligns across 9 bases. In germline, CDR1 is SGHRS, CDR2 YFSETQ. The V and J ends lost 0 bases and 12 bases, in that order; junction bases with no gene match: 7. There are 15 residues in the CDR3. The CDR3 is CASSLVGTGSEPLHF. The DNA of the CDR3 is TGCGCCAGCAGCTTGGTGGGGACAGGGAGTGAACCCCTCCACTTT.